The clone carrying this T cell receptor (beta chain) was picked up a small number of times. Its target is not known. The sample originates from a study of identical twins. Study-level results: There was more out-of-frame TCR alpha sharing in monozygotic twins than models estimated.

TCRdb itself ran the 5' RACE reads through MiXCR, one entry per CDR3 protein. This table has 400,000 to 650,000 distinct CDR3 sequences, 20% to 25% appearing once. This CDR3 is built from 14 residues. CDR1 is LGHDT, CDR2 YNNKEL, per germline (reference sequence). V was trimmed by 0 bases and J by 8 bases, leaving 14 bases between them. The same sample was also used in a study of T cells expressing NK-cell markers.

The sequence was obtained from a woman aged 18-30 years in good health. The sequencing input was CD4+ T cells sorted from blood. The chain has TRBV3-1 and TRBJ2-7, with D possibly being TRBD2 (5 bases). CDR3 nucleotides: TGTGCCAGCAGCCAAGATGTCCTAGCTCCTAAGCAGTACTTC. Protein product: CASSQDVLAPKQYF.